A selection of T cell receptor beta chains follows, all from one sample in a study of CD8 T cells in ankylosing spondylitis. From the 5' RACE reads, TCRdb called clonotypes with MiXCR, one entry per CDR3 protein. Here the sample spans 250,000 or so distinct CDR3 sequences, roughly 18% being singletons. Specimen: blood, either unsorted or a sorted T cell fraction (not recorded which). These receptors came from a male donor with ankylosing spondylitis or in good health (not recorded which). Each CDR3 is given without its conserved first and last residue. The listing skips clone size in some rows; elsewhere it reads once, few, many or a size class.

TRBV4-1,many,TRBJ2-5,ASSQDVGLETQY
TRBV6-1,-,TRBJ2-7,ASSRPRGGAYEQY
TRBV12-3/TRBV12-4,-,TRBJ2-3,ASTFTVGGSDTQY
TRBV14,few,TRBJ1-1,ASSLSGQLEAF
TRBV24-1,few,TRBJ2-7,ATSDWGSHEQY
TRBV9,few,TRBJ2-1,ASSAGGGLINEQF
TRBV12-3/TRBV12-4,-,TRBJ1-1,ASSLPDKQAF
TRBV6-1,-,TRBJ2-1,ASSTAGGHNEQF
TRBV6-5,-,TRBJ1-1,ASRLQGTNTEAF
TRBV19,-,TRBJ2-1,ASSIRSGYNEQF
TRBV14,few,TRBJ2-7,ASSQSTSGPFEQY
TRBV4-3,-,TRBJ2-7,ASSQGQGASGEQY
TRBV9,-,TRBJ2-7,ASSNTGQGYEQY
TRBV6-5,many,TRBJ2-5,ASSQGLETQY